A single T cell receptor (beta chain) is shown here with its context. Its target is not known. Memory CD4+ T cells were sorted as CD4+CD45RO+CD25- cells. Germline V gene lookup returns CDR1 SGHTA and CDR2 FQGTGA. V lost 0 bases, J lost 6 bases, and 5 bases lay in between. This CDR3 spans 13 amino acids. After constant-region reverse-primer amplification, full-length variable regions underwent semi-nested PCR with Nested Universal Primer A. From the 5' RACE reads, TCRdb called clonotypes with MiXCR, one entry per CDR3 protein. The sample contains approximately 41,000 distinct CDR3 sequences, 29% of which appear only once. General study points: Tumor-infiltrating Treg TCR alpha and beta sequences overlapped most with tumor naive CD4+ T cells, then blood naive. In terms of TCR gene usage, tumor memory CD4+ T cells clustered together with blood and lymph node memory CD4+ cells, as well as with lymph node naive CD4+ cells.

The TCR was taken from a female donor with breast cancer. The sequencing input was memory CD4+ T cells sorted from a lymph node. The sample's subset: memory CD4+ T cells, CD4+CD45RO+CD25-. The chain is built from TRBV7-3 and TRBJ2-2; D remains ambiguous. CDR3 coding DNA: TGTGCCAGCAGCTTAACAAGGGCCGGGGAGCTGTTTTTT. Its protein product is CASSLTRAGELFF.